The source of this TCR beta chain is a study of response to subunit inactivated influenza vaccine. At least ten counts were recorded for this clonotype. The length of the CDR3 is 14 residues. Trimming removed 1 base from V and 0 bases from J, with 7 bases in between. Per the germline V gene, CDR1 is SQVTM and CDR2 is ANQGSEA. TCRdb called the RT-PCR reads again in MiXCR, with one record for every CDR3 protein. The sample shows approximately 170,000 distinct CDR3 sequences, 13% to 15% of them seen only once. The sequence derives from a man over 45 who received an inactivated influenza vaccine. This chain connects TRBV29-1 to TRBJ1-3; D is undetermined. This specimen consisted of CD8+ T cells sorted from PBMCs, obtained less than 6 days after vaccination. DNA for the CDR3: TGCAGCGTTGAAGGAGGGTACTCTGGAAACACCATATATTTT. It encodes CSVEGGYSGNTIYF.